This record covers a single TCR beta chain. This record belongs to a study of blood T cell repertoires in COVID-19. Study in general: Italy, Spain and the United States were the sources of the convalescent and acute COVID-19 samples. Sources were T cells, B-cell-depleted T cells, or PBMCs; the material itself was cDNA or gDNA.

The data were produced by immunoSEQ multiplex PCR, yet TCRdb's version contains in-frame clones alone and is incomplete. The sample has 100,000 to 150,000 clones; about four fifths are singletons. The CDR3 runs 14 residues. The germline CDR1 and CDR2 sequences are MNHEY and SMNVEV (reference sequence). Trimming removed 6 bases from V and 1 base from J; junction bases left unmatched: 4. The sample consisted of peripheral blood. The genes are TRBV27 and TRBJ1-1; 8 nucleotides align to TRBD1. This clonotype was sampled from a woman between 55 and 75 years old with acute or convalescent COVID-19. The CDR3 reads CASSYDRGNTEAFF. The CDR3 bases are TGTGCCAGCAGCTATGACAGGGGGAACACTGAAGCTTTCTTT.